Shown below are 22 T cell receptor beta chains from a single sample sequenced in a study of tumor-infiltrating lymphocytes in primary liver carcinoma. Co-extraction of both nucleic acids (RNA and DNA) used roughly 19-33 mg of unsorted bulk tissue. Researchers generated TCR beta cDNA from approximately 0.55 ug of total RNA, relying on a constant-region primer. Amplification in three nested multiplex PCR rounds with slightly modified ARM-PCR gave rise to TCR beta libraries. In the first two PCR rounds, TRBV1-TRBV30 forward primers were paired with a C-beta reverse primer, and each round lasted approximately 9 cycles. Via MiXCR, TCRdb re-called the multiplex PCR reads, giving one row per CDR3 protein. Among roughly 200,000 distinct CDR3 sequences listed, about 82% were seen once. Sequenced: tumor tissue from primary liver carcinoma. These receptors all come from a man aged 35-49 years with primary liver carcinoma and hepatitis B virus infection.

Remarks on this clonotype: Its ends do not fully match the called genes, so a read error is possible. The V and J genes are TRBV5-1 and TRBJ1-2, with D possibly being TRBD1 (6 bases). Looked up from germline, CDR1 is SGHRS and CDR2 is YFSETQ. The CDR3 runs 14 residues. The CDR3 DNA reads TGCGCCAACAGCTTCGGGACCTCAGGGGATGGCTACACCTTC. Translated: CANSFGTSGDGYTF.

In this sample, this clonotype turned up many times. The V and J genes are TRBV5-5 and TRBJ2-1; TRBD1 aligns across 11 bases. The CDR3 extends over 17 amino acids. Germline CDR1 is SGHKS and CDR2 is YYEKEE (reference sequence). Unmatched junction bases numbered 9, after V lost 0 bases and J lost 7 bases. DNA for the CDR3: TGTGCCAGCAGCTTGGGAGAAGGACAGGGGGCCGGGAATGAGCAGTTCTTC. Translated: CASSLGEGQGAGNEQFF.

Note on this clonotype: A junction boundary mismatches the germline segment, possibly from a read error. J is TRBJ1-1 and V is TRBV12-3 or TRBV12-4; 7 nucleotides align to TRBD1. This CDR3 comprises 15 residues. CDR3 amino acids: CASSSRKGGRTEALF. CDR3 coding DNA: TGTGCCAGCAGTTCCCGGAAAGGGGGCAGAACTGAAGCTTTATTT.

Remarks on this clonotype: Since no conserved phenylalanine or tryptophan closes the CDR3, a read error is the likely cause. The V and J genes are TRBV6-6 and TRBJ1-1; 8 bases line up with TRBD1. This CDR3 has 13 residues. V gave up 10 bases and J gave up 4 bases; unmatched junction bases: 8. Per germline, CDR1 MNHNY and CDR2 SVGAGI (reference sequence). Here the CDR3 reads CANSQTGATEAFS. CDR3 in DNA: TGTGCCAACAGCCAGACAGGGGCCACTGAAGCTTTCTCT.

The chain recombines TRBV30 with TRBJ1-1; TRBD1 matches 7 bases. Germline V gene sequence: CDR1 GTSNPN, CDR2 SVGIG (reference sequence). There are 13 residues in the CDR3. The junction had 6 bases not matched to a gene; V was cut back by 1 base and J by 7 bases. The CDR3 here is CAWSETGSIEAFF. The CDR3 bases are TGTGCCTGGAGTGAGACAGGGAGCATTGAAGCTTTCTTT.

Note on this clonotype: The germline gene is not matched at one end of the junction; a read error may be the cause. The chain has TRBV7-9 and TRBJ2-2, with D maybe TRBD2 (5 bases). Germline CDR1 and CDR2: SEHNR and FQNEAQ (reference sequence). The CDR3 runs to 16 residues. The CDR3 sequence: CASSLLLQGWTGELVF. CDR3 DNA sequence: TGTGCCAGCAGCTTACTTCTTCAAGGTTGGACCGGGGAGCTGGTTTTT.

Comments on this clonotype: Compared with germline, one end of the junction differs, possibly owing to a read error. This rearrangement joins TRBV6-5 to TRBJ2-3; D unresolved. The CDR3 loop spans 13 amino acids. The germline V gene has CDR1 MNHEY and CDR2 SVGAGI. This CDR3 is CATSIQSTDMQYF. The CDR3 region has the DNA TGTGCCACCTCTATACAAAGCACAGATATGCAGTATTTT.

As regards this clonotype: Given the absence of the conserved phenylalanine or tryptophan at the CDR3 end, a read error is likely. The rearrangement links TRBV12-3 or TRBV12-4 to TRBJ2-1, with D unresolved. The CDR3 is 13 amino acids. Trimming took off 2 bases at V and 2 bases at J, with 4 bases between the two ends. The CDR3 DNA follows: TGTGCCAGCAGTTTAAGTCCCTACAATGAGCAGTTCTTA. It codes for CASSLSPYNEQFL.

The V and J genes are TRBV29-1 and TRBJ1-2, with D possibly matching TRBD1 (5 bases). Trimming shortened V by 2 bases and J by 7 bases, and 17 bases separated the two germline ends. CDR3 length: 14 residues. Germline loops: CDR1 SQVTM, CDR2 ANQGSEA. CDR3: CSVESEEGVVGYTF. The CDR3 nucleotides read TGCAGCGTTGAATCTGAAGAAGGGGTGGTTGGCTACACCTTC.

A note on this clonotype: A much bigger clone sits one base away, suggesting this may be a read error. The CDR3 DNA is TGCGCCAGCAGGGATAGTAGCTCCTACAATAAGCAGTTCTTC. This codes for CASRDSSSYNKQFF. The chain carries TRBV5-1 and TRBJ2-1; no reliable D call. The CDR3 extends over 14 amino acids. Germline values: CDR1 SGHRS, CDR2 YFSETQ.

This clonotype was seen many times. A much larger clonotype is one base distant, so this may be a read error. This rearrangement joins TRBV30 to TRBJ2-1, with 9 bases lining up with TRBD2. V was clipped by 1 base and J by 11 bases; unmatched bases: 12. CDR3 size: 15 residues. CDR1 and CDR2 from the germline V gene are GTSNPN and SVGIG (reference sequence). The CDR3 DNA follows: TGTGCCTGGAGTGAAGGGTCTAGCGGGGTAAATAAGCAGTTCTTC. As protein: CAWSEGSSGVNKQFF.

To note about this clonotype: A much larger clone lies a single base off, so this may be a read error. The V gene is TRBV7-8, the J gene TRBJ2-1; a weak D match, TRBD1 (5 bases). The CDR3 sequence is 17 residues long. CDR1 and CDR2 (germline): SGHVS, FQNEAQ. Trimming shortened V by 1 base and J by 8 bases, and 21 bases separated the two germline ends. CDR3 in DNA: TGTGCCAGCAGCTTAGGGTGGGGCGGAGCTACGGGCGATGAGCAGTTCTTC. Translation: CASSLGWGGATGDEQFF. Full variable domain (remainder filled in from reference TRBV7-8 and TRBJ2-1): GAGVSQSPRYKVAKRGQDVALRCDPISGHVSLFWYQQALGQGPEFLTYFQNEAQLDKSGLPSDRFFAERPEGSVSTLKIQRTQQEDSAVYLCASSLGWGGATGDEQFFGPGTRLTVL.

This clonotype has just a few counts. The chain links TRBV13 to TRBJ1-5; the D is unclear. Germline CDR1 PRHDT, CDR2 FYEKMQ (reference sequence). The V end lost 5 bases, the J end lost 4 bases, and 12 bases lay between the germline ends. This CDR3 region has 14 residues. CDR3 sequence reads: CASSLGWSNQPQHF. Written as DNA, the CDR3 is TGTGCCAGCAGCCTTGGGTGGAGTAATCAGCCCCAGCATTTT.

The gene calls are TRBV12-3 or TRBV12-4 and TRBJ2-5; maybe TRBD2 (6 bases). The CDR3 consists of 13 residues. This CDR3 is CASSLIGGETQYF. The CDR3 nucleotides are TGTGCTAGTAGTTTAATTGGGGGGGAGACCCAGTACTTC.

Regarding this clonotype: At one end the junction does not follow the germline gene, possibly because of a read error. The CDR3 here is CASSVIAGWVNNEQFF. DNA for the CDR3: TGTGCCAGCAGTGTCATAGCGGGATGGGTAAACAATGAACAGTTCTTC. The V and J genes are TRBV14 and TRBJ2-1; 8 bases are shared with TRBD2. Germline V gives CDR1 SGHDN, CDR2 FVKESK. The CDR3 sequence is 16 residues long.

Concerning this clonotype itself: The junction and the germline gene differ at one end; a read error may be behind it. The genes are TRBV5-1 and TRBJ2-7; 8 nucleotides line up with TRBD2. CDR3 size: 14 residues. Germline V lookup: CDR1 SGHRS, CDR2 YFSETQ. The CDR3 sequence: CASSTDGTRRERYF. The CDR3 nucleotides are TGCGCCAGCAGCACGGACGGGACTAGGAGGGAGCGGTACTTC.

To note about this clonotype: Likely a read error: the CDR3 ends without its conserved phenylalanine or tryptophan. This chain links TRBV11-1 with TRBJ2-7; tentatively, D is TRBD1 or TRBD2 (5 bases each). The CDR3 totals 15 residues. Trimming took off 4 bases at V and 0 bases at J, with 13 bases between the two ends. The germline gives CDR1 SGHAT, CDR2 FQDESV (reference sequence). The CDR3 here is CASSSSRGSSYEQYL. Here the CDR3 DNA reads TGTGCCAGCAGCTCATCTCGGGGCTCCTCCTACGAGCAGTACTTA.

This rearrangement joins TRBV6-2 or TRBV6-3 to TRBJ2-1; unclear D gene. This CDR3 comprises 13 residues. The V end was cut by 4 bases, the J end by 7 bases, with 11 bases between. Germline CDR1 and CDR2: MNHEY and SVGEGT. CDR3 coding DNA: TGTGCCAGCAGTTGTTCGTATAGGAATGAGCAGTTCTTC. Residues: CASSCSYRNEQFF.

The genes are TRBV29-1 and TRBJ2-3; D is unresolved. The CDR3 loop spans 12 amino acids. Per the germline V gene, CDR1 is SQVTM and CDR2 is ANQGSEA. CDR3 coding DNA: TGCAACTCCGGCGCTGGCACAGATACGCAGTATTTT. Translated, it gives CNSGAGTDTQYF.

This clonotype has a single count. A much larger clone differs from this one at a single base, so this may be a read error. The V gene is TRBV28, the J gene TRBJ2-3; 11 bases map to TRBD2. This CDR3 spans 15 amino acids. CDR1 and CDR2 (germline): MDHEN, SYDVKM. CDR3 nucleotides: TGTACCAGCAGTTTACTAGCGGGAGAAACAGATACGCAGTATTTT. Residues: CTSSLLAGETDTQYF. Using reference TRBV28 and TRBJ2-3 for the parts outside the CDR3, the full variable domain is DVKVTQSSRYLVKRTGEKVFLECVQDMDHENMFWYRQDPGLGLRLIYFSYDVKMKEKGDIPEGYSVSREKKERFSLILESASTNQTSMYLCTSSLLAGETDTQYFGPGTRLTVL.

Of note for this clonotype: A read error may explain this, as a much larger clone is one base away. The J gene is TRBJ1-2, the V gene TRBV28; D unclear. The CDR3 has 12 amino acids. CDR1 and CDR2 from the germline V gene are MDHEN and SYDVKM. The CDR3 sequence: CVSSRVTDGYTF. The CDR3 DNA reads as TGTGTCAGCAGTAGGGTAACAGATGGCTACACCTTC.

This clonotype occurred once. This chain joins TRBV29-1 and TRBJ2-3, with TRBD2 matching over 11 bases. Germline loops: CDR1 SQVTM, CDR2 ANQGSEA. V shed 6 bases and J 6 bases; nucleotides not matched to a gene: 11. This CDR3 comprises 15 residues. The CDR3: CSVSGTSGREDTQYF. In DNA, the CDR3 is TGCAGCGTCTCCGGGACTAGCGGTCGGGAGGATACGCAGTATTTT.